Listed here are 23 T cell receptor beta chains from one sample, sequenced in a study of shared clonotypes between healthy human individuals. TCRdb's table, derived via immunoSEQ multiplex PCR, lists solely in-frame clones and lacks some. The repertoire holds under 2,000,000 clones, with approximately 95% as singletons. CD45RO-negative CD8 cells positively selected for CCR7 made up the naive population, which excluded terminally differentiated effector memory CD45RA+ cells. Sequencing input: naive CD8+ T cells sorted from blood. These receptors were obtained from a man aged 18-30 years in good health.

With respect to this clone: The same CDR3 can be traced to other DNA sequences in this sample. The chain employs TRBV6-1 and TRBJ1-1, with 10 bases aligning to TRBD1. From germline, CDR1 is MNHNS and CDR2 SASEGT. After removal of 4 bases from V and 3 bases from J, the junction contained 5 bases not matched to a gene. This CDR3 is 15 amino acids long. The CDR3 reads CASSALTGGYTEAFF. CDR3 coding DNA: TGTGCCAGCAGTGCCTTGACAGGGGGCTACACTGAAGCTTTCTTT.

On this clone: Other DNA variants within this sample encode the same CDR3. The chain couples TRBV13 to TRBJ2-3, with no clear D. This CDR3 is 10 amino acids long. V lost 3 bases and J 6 bases, leaving 1 base between the germline ends. Germline V CDR1 and CDR2: PRHDT, FYEKMQ (reference sequence). The DNA for the CDR3 is TGTGCCAGCAGCTTGGATACGCAGTATTTT. Translating it yields CASSLDTQYF. Variable domain in full (rest from reference TRBV13 and TRBJ2-3): AAGVIQSPRHLIKEKRETATLKCYPIPRHDTVYWYQQGPGQDPQFLISFYEKMQSDKGSIPDRFSAQQFSDYHSELNMSSLELGDSALYFCASSLDTQYFGPGTRLTVL.

A note on this clone: The same CDR3 is also encoded by other DNA sequences in this sample. The CDR3 reads CASSLVAEGEQYF. CDR3 bases: TGTGCCAGCAGCTTAGTTGCGGAGGGCGAGCAGTACTTC. This sequence joins TRBV11-3 and TRBJ2-7; D possibly corresponds to TRBD2 (6 bases). Looked up from germline, CDR1 is SGHNT and CDR2 is YENEEA. The CDR3 totals 13 residues. Trimming cost V 1 base and J 6 bases, with 10 bases left between them.

The rearrangement links TRBV9 to TRBJ1-2; D perhaps matches TRBD1 (6 bases). Trimming shortened V by 4 bases and J by 5 bases, and 24 bases separated the two germline ends. The CDR3 is made up of 17 amino acids. From germline, CDR1 is SGDLS and CDR2 YYNGEE. CDR3 amino acids: CASSPRGGHLDWYGYTF. The CDR3 DNA is TGTGCCAGCAGCCCGCGGGGGGGACACCTGGACTGGTATGGCTACACCTTC. Drawing the rest from reference TRBV9 and TRBJ1-2, the complete variable domain is DSGVTQTPKHLITATGQRVTLRCSPRSGDLSVYWYQQSLDQGLQFLIQYYNGEERAKGNILERFSAQQFPDLHSELNLSSLELGDSALYFCASSPRGGHLDWYGYTFGSGTRLTVV.

Points on this clone: The same CDR3 can be traced to other DNA sequences in this sample. The gene calls are TRBV27 and TRBJ1-2; 7 bases agree with TRBD1. V lost 2 bases and J lost 4; bases outside the gene matches: 1. CDR3 size: 13 residues. CDR1 is MNHEY and CDR2 is SMNVEV in the germline V gene (reference sequence). The CDR3 sequence is CASSLTGAYGYTF. The CDR3 DNA follows: TGTGCCAGCAGTTTAACAGGGGCCTATGGCTACACCTTC.

V and J are TRBV15 and TRBJ2-5; tentative D call: TRBD1 (5 bases). Germline V CDR1 and CDR2: LNHNV, YYDKDF (reference sequence). The CDR3 has 15 amino acids. V lost 5 bases, J lost 3 bases, and 16 bases lay in between. Written as DNA, the CDR3 is TGTGCCACCAGCGGTCTGGCCAGGGCAGAAGAGACCCAGTACTTC. As protein: CATSGLARAEETQYF.

V usage is TRBV28 and J usage is TRBJ1-2, with D unclear. Germline V gene lookup returns CDR1 MDHEN and CDR2 SYDVKM. Trimming shortened V by 7 bases and J by 4 bases, and 13 bases separated the two germline ends. The CDR3 sequence is 13 residues long. CDR3 region: CASNPTGSYGYTF. CDR3 DNA: TGTGCCAGCAATCCGACGGGGTCCTATGGCTACACCTTC.

This chain connects TRBV29-1 to TRBJ2-1, with TRBD2 as a possible D gene (6 bases). The length of the CDR3 is 15 residues. V was clipped by 6 bases and J by 0 bases, with 15 bases between them. Germline V lookup: CDR1 SQVTM, CDR2 ANQGSEA. CDR3 sequence (DNA): TGCAGCGTGACGTCCCGGGACTCCTCCTACAATGAGCAGTTCTTC. Protein product: CSVTSRDSSYNEQFF.

The V and J genes are TRBV19 and TRBJ2-2, with TRBD1 identical over 8 bases. V was pared by 3 bases and J by 6 bases, with 0 bases of the junction left unmatched. This CDR3 contains 13 residues. The germline V gene encodes CDR1 LNHDA and CDR2 SQIVND (reference sequence). CDR3: CASSMTGAGELFF. Here the CDR3 DNA reads TGTGCCAGTAGTATGACAGGGGCCGGGGAGCTGTTTTTT.

The chain combines TRBV12-5 with TRBJ2-1; D gene ambiguous. This CDR3 region has 12 residues. The ends were cut back, 0 bases at V and 7 bases at J, with 4 bases in the middle. Germline V gene lookup returns CDR1 LGHNT and CDR2 FRNRAP. In nucleotides, the CDR3 is TGTGCTAGTGGTTTGGTATGGAATGAGCAGTTCTTC. Translated: CASGLVWNEQFF.

Note on this clone: Other DNA sequences in this specimen translate into the identical CDR3. The J gene is TRBJ2-3, the V gene TRBV28, with D tentatively TRBD1 (6 bases). This CDR3 contains 14 residues. Trimming took 5 bases from V and 2 from J, leaving 11 bases between them. Germline loops: CDR1 MDHEN, CDR2 SYDVKM. CDR3 amino acids: CASSLQGNTDTQYF. The CDR3, as DNA: TGTGCCAGCAGTCTCCAGGGGAACACAGATACGCAGTATTTT.

This sequence joins TRBV7-9 and TRBJ2-7, with D tentatively TRBD1 or TRBD2 (5 bases each). Trimming shortened V by 1 base and J by 4 bases, and 14 bases separated the two germline ends. The CDR3 has 15 residues. Germline-derived CDR1 and CDR2 are SEHNR and FQNEAQ (reference sequence). CDR3 DNA sequence: TGTGCCAGCAGCTTAGGGCAGGGAGAGGTATACGAGCAGTACTTC. This translates into CASSLGQGEVYEQYF. Variable domain in full (rest from reference TRBV7-9 and TRBJ2-7): DTGVSQNPRHKITKRGQNVTFRCDPISEHNRLYWYRQTLGQGPEFLTYFQNEAQLEKSRLLSDRFSAERPKGSFSTLEIQRTEQGDSAMYLCASSLGQGEVYEQYFGPGTRLTVT.

This rearrangement joins TRBV14 to TRBJ2-7, with 8 bases aligning to TRBD2. V trimming: 0 bases; J trimming: 5 bases; junction bases outside the gene matches: 6. The CDR3 sequence is 15 residues long. The germline V gene has CDR1 SGHDN and CDR2 FVKESK. This CDR3 reads CASSQESGRGNEQYF. CDR3 coding DNA: TGTGCCAGCAGCCAAGAGTCCGGGAGGGGCAACGAGCAGTACTTC.

J is TRBJ1-4 and V is TRBV28; TRBD1 is a possible D gene (5 bases). V was cut by 3 bases and J by 4 bases, with 18 bases left in between. Germline-derived CDR1 and CDR2 are MDHEN and SYDVKM. The CDR3 totals 17 residues. The CDR3 sequence: CASSLPLPGQLNEKLFF. For the CDR3, the DNA is TGTGCCAGCAGTTTGCCCCTCCCGGGGCAGCTTAATGAAAAACTGTTTTTT.

The V gene is TRBV28, the J gene TRBJ1-2, with TRBD1 matching over 8 bases. The CDR3 length is 14 residues. CDR1 and CDR2 (germline): MDHEN, SYDVKM. Trimming at V came to 5 bases and at J to 4 bases, leaving 6 bases not matched to a gene. The CDR3 region has the DNA TGTGCCAGCAGTCAAACCGGGACAGGCTATGGCTACACCTTC. It codes for CASSQTGTGYGYTF.

The chain carries TRBV2 and TRBJ2-5, with D perhaps given as TRBD1 or TRBD2 (6 bases each). CDR1 and CDR2 (germline): SNHLY, FYNNEI. The CDR3 contains 14 residues. The V gene lost 4 bases and the J gene lost 5 bases, with 14 bases spanning the gap. The CDR3, as DNA: TGTGCCAGCAGTGCCCCACGGGGGCTTGAGACCCAGTACTTC. This translates into CASSAPRGLETQYF.

This rearrangement joins TRBV29-1 to TRBJ2-3; D perhaps matches TRBD1 (5 bases). In germline, CDR1 is SQVTM, CDR2 ANQGSEA. This CDR3 is 16 amino acids long. V lost 4 bases and J lost 0, with 17 bases in between. The CDR3 coding sequence is TGCAGCGTTGTGATCAGGGCGGCAACTAGCACAGATACGCAGTATTTT. It yields the protein CSVVIRAATSTDTQYF.

This chain connects TRBV11-2 to TRBJ2-7; TRBD2 is a possible D gene (6 bases). V was clipped by 4 bases and J by 7 bases, with 17 bases between them. The germline gives CDR1 SGHAT, CDR2 FQNNGV. The CDR3 contains 14 residues. The CDR3 here is CASSSPGLNLEQYF. CDR3 nucleotides: TGTGCCAGCAGCTCCCCGGGACTGAATTTGGAGCAGTACTTC. Using reference TRBV11-2 and TRBJ2-7 for the parts outside the CDR3, the full variable domain is EAGVAQSPRYKIIEKRQSVAFWCNPISGHATLYWYQQILGQGPKLLIQFQNNGVVDDSQLPKDRFSAERLKGVDSTLKIQPAKLEDSAVYLCASSSPGLNLEQYFGPGTRLTVT.

Note on this clone: Other DNA sequences within the sample encode an identical CDR3. The chain employs TRBV27 and TRBJ2-7, with a weak D call TRBD1 (5 bases). CDR1 and CDR2 from the germline V gene are MNHEY and SMNVEV (reference sequence). CDR3 length equals 13 residues. V lost 5 bases to trimming and J lost 1 base, with 9 bases between them. The CDR3 is CASSLRVSYEQYF. Written as DNA, the CDR3 is TGTGCCAGCAGTCTCAGGGTTTCCTACGAGCAGTACTTC.

V is TRBV5-6 and J is TRBJ2-7; D call uncertain. From germline, CDR1 is SGHDT and CDR2 YYEEEE. Trimming left V 1 base short and J 6 bases short, with 11 bases between. This CDR3 has 13 residues. The CDR3 coding sequence is TGTGCCAGCAGCTTGACTGGGGAAGGCGAGCAGTACTTC. Translating gives CASSLTGEGEQYF.

The V call is TRBV6-5, the J call TRBJ1-2; the D is unclear. Germline assignment: CDR1 MNHEY and CDR2 SVGAGI. The germline V and J ends were trimmed by 2 bases and 6 bases, with 16 bases remaining between them. The CDR3 runs 15 residues. CDR3 sequence (DNA): TGTGCCAGCAGTTACGCCCTTCCCGGGGAGGATGGCTACACCTTC. Protein: CASSYALPGEDGYTF.

The J gene is TRBJ1-2, the V gene TRBV14; D is unclear. In germline, CDR1 is SGHDN, CDR2 FVKESK. The V and J ends lost 3 bases and 3 bases respectively, with 23 bases between them. The CDR3 spans 18 residues. The CDR3 nucleotides read TGTGCCAGCAGCCAGACCTGGAGTGGTCACCCTACAGACTATGGCTACACCTTC. Translated, it gives CASSQTWSGHPTDYGYTF.

This sequence joins TRBV28 and TRBJ2-7; 8 bases line up with TRBD1. Trimming removed 10 bases from V and 3 bases from J; junction bases left unmatched: 11. The CDR3 contains 14 residues. Looked up from germline, CDR1 is MDHEN and CDR2 is SYDVKM. CDR3 DNA: TGTGCCACCACTCCCGGGACAGGTTACTACGAGCAGTACTTC. Protein sequence: CATTPGTGYYEQYF. Full variable domain (rest looked up from reference TRBV28 and TRBJ2-7): DVKVTQSSRYLVKRTGEKVFLECVQDMDHENMFWYRQDPGLGLRLIYFSYDVKMKEKGDIPEGYSVSREKKERFSLILESASTNQTSMYLCATTPGTGYYEQYFGPGTRLTVT.